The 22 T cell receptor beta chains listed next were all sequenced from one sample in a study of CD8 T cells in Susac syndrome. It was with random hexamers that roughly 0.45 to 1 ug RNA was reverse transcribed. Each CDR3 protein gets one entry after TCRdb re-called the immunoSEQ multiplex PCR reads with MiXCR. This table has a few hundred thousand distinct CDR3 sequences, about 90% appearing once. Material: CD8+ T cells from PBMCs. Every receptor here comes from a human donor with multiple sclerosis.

CDR3 sequence: CAWSVRGFGGELFF. CDR3 nucleotides: TGTGCCTGGAGTGTACGGGGCTTTGGCGGGGAGCTGTTTTTT. The chain employs TRBV30 and TRBJ2-2, with D perhaps TRBD1 or TRBD2 (5 bases each). CDR3 size: 14 residues. The V end was cut by 0 bases, the J end by 7 bases, with 12 bases between. Germline V lookup: CDR1 GTSNPN, CDR2 SVGIG (reference sequence).

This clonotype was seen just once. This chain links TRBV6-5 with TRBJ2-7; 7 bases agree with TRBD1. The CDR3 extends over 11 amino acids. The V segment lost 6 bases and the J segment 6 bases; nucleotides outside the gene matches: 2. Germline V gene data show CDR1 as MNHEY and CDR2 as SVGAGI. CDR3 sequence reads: CASRTGVEQYF. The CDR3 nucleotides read TGTGCCAGCAGAACAGGGGTCGAGCAGTACTTC.

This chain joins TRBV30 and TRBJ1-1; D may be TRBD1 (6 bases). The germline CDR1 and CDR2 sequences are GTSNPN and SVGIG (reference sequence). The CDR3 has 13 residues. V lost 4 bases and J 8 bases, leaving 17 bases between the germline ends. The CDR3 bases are TGTGCCTGGACCCCCCCTGTACAGGGAGAAGCTTTCTTT. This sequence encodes CAWTPPVQGEAFF.

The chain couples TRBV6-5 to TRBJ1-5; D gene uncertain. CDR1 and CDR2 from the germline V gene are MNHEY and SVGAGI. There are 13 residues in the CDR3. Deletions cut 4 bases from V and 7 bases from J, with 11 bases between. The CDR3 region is CASSSSSGQPQHF. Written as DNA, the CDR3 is TGTGCCAGCAGTTCCTCATCCGGACAGCCCCAGCATTTT.

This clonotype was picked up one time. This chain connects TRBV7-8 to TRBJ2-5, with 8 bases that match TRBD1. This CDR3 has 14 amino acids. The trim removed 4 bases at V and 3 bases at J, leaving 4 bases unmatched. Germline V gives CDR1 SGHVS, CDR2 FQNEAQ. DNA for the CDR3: TGTGCCAGCAGCTCTCTGGACAGGGAAGAGACCCAGTACTTC. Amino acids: CASSSLDREETQYF. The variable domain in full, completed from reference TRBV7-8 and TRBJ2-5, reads GAGVSQSPRYKVAKRGQDVALRCDPISGHVSLFWYQQALGQGPEFLTYFQNEAQLDKSGLPSDRFFAERPEGSVSTLKIQRTQQEDSAVYLCASSSLDREETQYFGPGTRLLVL.

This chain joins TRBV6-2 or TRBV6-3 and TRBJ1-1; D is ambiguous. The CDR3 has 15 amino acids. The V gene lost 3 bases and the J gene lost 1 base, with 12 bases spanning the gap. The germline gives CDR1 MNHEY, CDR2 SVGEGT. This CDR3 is CASSYLGSPNTEAFF. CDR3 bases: TGTGCCAGCAGTTATTTGGGCAGCCCGAACACTGAAGCTTTCTTT.

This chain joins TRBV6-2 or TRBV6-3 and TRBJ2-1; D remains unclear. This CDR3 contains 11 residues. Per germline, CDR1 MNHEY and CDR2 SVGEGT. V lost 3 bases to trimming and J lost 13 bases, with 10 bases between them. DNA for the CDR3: TGTGCCAGCAGTTATTCATCTTACCAGTTCTTC. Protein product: CASSYSSYQFF.

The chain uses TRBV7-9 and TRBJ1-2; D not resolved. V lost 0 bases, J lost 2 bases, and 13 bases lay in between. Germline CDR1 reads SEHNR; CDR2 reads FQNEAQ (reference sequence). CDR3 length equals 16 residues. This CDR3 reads CASSLAALGGNYGYTF. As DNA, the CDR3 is TGTGCCAGCAGCTTAGCGGCCTTGGGAGGAAACTATGGCTACACCTTC.

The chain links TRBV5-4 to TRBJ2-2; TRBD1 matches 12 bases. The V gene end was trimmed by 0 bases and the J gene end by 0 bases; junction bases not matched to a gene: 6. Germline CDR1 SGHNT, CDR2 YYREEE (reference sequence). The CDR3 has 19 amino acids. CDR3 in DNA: TGTGCCAGCAGCTTGGCTCAAGGGACAGGGGGCACGAACACCGGGGAGCTGTTTTTT. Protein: CASSLAQGTGGTNTGELFF.

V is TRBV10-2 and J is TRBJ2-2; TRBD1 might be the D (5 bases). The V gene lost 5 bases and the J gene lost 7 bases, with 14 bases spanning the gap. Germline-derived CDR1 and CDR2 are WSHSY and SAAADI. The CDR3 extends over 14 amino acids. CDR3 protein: CASSNTVQVGELFF. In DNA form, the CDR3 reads TGCGCCAGCAGTAATACGGTACAGGTCGGGGAGCTGTTTTTT.

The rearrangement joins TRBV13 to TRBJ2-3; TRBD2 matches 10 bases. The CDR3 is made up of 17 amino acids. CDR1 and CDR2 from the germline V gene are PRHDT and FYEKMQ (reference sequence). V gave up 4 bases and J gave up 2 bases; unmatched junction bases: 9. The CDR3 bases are TGTGCCAGCAGCTCCTTACTAGCGGGGAGTACCACAGATACGCAGTATTTT. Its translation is CASSSLLAGSTTDTQYF.

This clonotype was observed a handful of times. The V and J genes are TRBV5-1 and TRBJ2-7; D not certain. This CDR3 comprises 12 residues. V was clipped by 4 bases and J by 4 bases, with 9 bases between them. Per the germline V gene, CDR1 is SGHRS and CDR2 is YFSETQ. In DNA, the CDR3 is TGCGCCAGCAGCGGAGTGGGGTACGAGCAGTACTTC. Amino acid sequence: CASSGVGYEQYF.

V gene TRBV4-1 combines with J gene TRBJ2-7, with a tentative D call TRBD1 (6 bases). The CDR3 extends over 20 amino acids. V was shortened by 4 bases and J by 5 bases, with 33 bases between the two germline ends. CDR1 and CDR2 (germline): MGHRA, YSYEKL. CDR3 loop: CASSPTPHGRGIGVRDEQYF. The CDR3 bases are TGCGCCAGCAGCCCGACACCCCACGGTAGGGGGATAGGGGTTAGGGACGAGCAGTACTTC.

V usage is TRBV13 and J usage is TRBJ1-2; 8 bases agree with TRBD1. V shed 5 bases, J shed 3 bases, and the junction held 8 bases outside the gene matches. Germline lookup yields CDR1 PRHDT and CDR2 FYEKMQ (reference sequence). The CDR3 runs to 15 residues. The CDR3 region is CASSATGGVYYGYTF. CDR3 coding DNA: TGTGCCAGCAGCGCAACAGGGGGAGTTTACTATGGCTACACCTTC.

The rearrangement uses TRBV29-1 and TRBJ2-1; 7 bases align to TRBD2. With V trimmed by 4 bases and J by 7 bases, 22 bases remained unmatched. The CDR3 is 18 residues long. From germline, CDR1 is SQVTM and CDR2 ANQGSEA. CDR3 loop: CSVVSASGVNPGPNEQFF. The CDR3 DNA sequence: TGCAGCGTTGTATCGGCTAGCGGTGTGAACCCCGGACCAAATGAGCAGTTCTTC.

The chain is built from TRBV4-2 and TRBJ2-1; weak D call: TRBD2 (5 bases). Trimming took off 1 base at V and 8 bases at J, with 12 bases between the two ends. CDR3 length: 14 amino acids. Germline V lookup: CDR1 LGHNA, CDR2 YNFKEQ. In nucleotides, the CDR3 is TGTGCCAGCAGCCAAGGGGGTTTGGAGGATGAGCAGTTCTTC. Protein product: CASSQGGLEDEQFF.

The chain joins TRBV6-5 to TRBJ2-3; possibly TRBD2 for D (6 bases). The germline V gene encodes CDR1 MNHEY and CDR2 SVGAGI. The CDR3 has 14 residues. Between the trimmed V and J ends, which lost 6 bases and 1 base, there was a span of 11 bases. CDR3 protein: CASSSGFGTDTQYF. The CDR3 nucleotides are TGTGCCAGCAGCAGCGGGTTTGGCACAGATACGCAGTATTTT.

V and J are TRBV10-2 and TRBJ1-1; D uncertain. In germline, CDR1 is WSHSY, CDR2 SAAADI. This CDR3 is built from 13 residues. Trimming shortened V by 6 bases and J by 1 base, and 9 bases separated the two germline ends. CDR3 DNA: TGCGCCAGCAGGGACTCAGAGAACACTGAAGCTTTCTTT. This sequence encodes CASRDSENTEAFF.

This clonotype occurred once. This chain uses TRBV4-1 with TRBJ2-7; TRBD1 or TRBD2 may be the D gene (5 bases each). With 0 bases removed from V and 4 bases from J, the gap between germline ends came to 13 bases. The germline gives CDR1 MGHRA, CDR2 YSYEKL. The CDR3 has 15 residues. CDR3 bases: TGCGCCAGCAGCCAAGATCGAGGGGAACCTTACGAGCAGTACTTC. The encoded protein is CASSQDRGEPYEQYF.

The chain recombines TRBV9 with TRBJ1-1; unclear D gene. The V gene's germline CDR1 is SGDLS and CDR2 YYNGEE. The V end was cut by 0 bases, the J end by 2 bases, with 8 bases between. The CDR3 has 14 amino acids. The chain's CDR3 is CASSVGAANTEAFF. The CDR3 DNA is TGTGCCAGCAGCGTAGGGGCCGCCAACACTGAAGCTTTCTTT.

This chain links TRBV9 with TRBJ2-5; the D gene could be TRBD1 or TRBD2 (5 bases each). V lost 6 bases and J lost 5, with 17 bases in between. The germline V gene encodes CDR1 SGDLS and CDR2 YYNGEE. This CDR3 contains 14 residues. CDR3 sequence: CASTVGASWETQYF. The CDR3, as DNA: TGTGCCAGCACCGTCGGGGCTAGTTGGGAGACCCAGTACTTC.

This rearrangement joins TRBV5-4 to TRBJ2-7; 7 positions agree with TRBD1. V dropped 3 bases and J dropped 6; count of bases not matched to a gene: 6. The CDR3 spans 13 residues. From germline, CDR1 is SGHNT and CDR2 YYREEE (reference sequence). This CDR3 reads CASSSGGPSEQYF. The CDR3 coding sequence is TGTGCCAGCAGCTCAGGGGGACCTAGCGAGCAGTACTTC.